This TCR beta chain was retrieved from a study of T cell responses to AZD1222 COVID-19 vaccine. Overall study results and limits: There were repertoire samples only from the period after the peak T cell response. Donors were mostly white British, more females; clonal diversity possibly underestimated. Spike-spanning, vaccine-associated CD4 TCRs were dominant at 160-218 and 743-854.

Germline CDR1 reads GTSNPN; CDR2 reads SVGIG (reference sequence). Trimming removed 3 bases at V and 3 bases at J, with 14 bases between. This CDR3 spans 14 amino acids. With regard to this clone: Its target is unknown.

The data were produced by immunoSEQ multiplex PCR, yet TCRdb's version contains in-frame clones alone and is incomplete. The data contain more than 140,000 clones, more than 75% of them seen just once; the ten biggest clones take up around 5.4%. This specimen consisted of peripheral blood, obtained on day 0 of AZD1222 vaccination. This TCR was sampled from an adult in good health. The V call is TRBV30, the J call TRBJ1-2; D possibly corresponds to TRBD1 (5 bases). The CDR3 is CAWRSVWGYYGYTF. CDR3 DNA: TGTGCCTGGAGAAGCGTGTGGGGGTACTATGGCTACACCTTC.